This T cell receptor beta chain was identified in a study of T-cell reconstitution after alpha-beta-depleted transplantation in children. There are many counts of this clonotype. V was trimmed by 2 bases and J by 10 bases, leaving 13 bases between them. Germline V gene lookup returns CDR1 SGHRS and CDR2 YFSETQ. The CDR3 extends over 13 amino acids. The TCRbeta library incorporated unique molecular identifiers. Each CDR3 protein gets one entry after TCRdb re-called the PCR reads with MiXCR. This table has 150,000 to 250,000 distinct CDR3 sequences, 14% to 15% appearing once. This sequence joins TRBV5-1 and TRBJ1-5; D may be TRBD1 (5 bases). The source was PBMCs from the stem cell graft donor, collected from the stem cell graft. The TCR was taken from a human donor who donated a stem cell graft to a child with acute lymphoblastic leukemia. The CDR3 loop reads CASSLAGVGPQHF. DNA of the CDR3: TGCGCCAGCAGCTTAGCGGGGGTTGGACCCCAGCATTTT.